This T cell receptor beta chain is drawn from a study of blood T cell repertoires in COVID-19. Study in general: Both acute and convalescent COVID-19 samples were obtained from the United States, Italy and Spain. T cells, B-cell-depleted T cells, or PBMCs supplied cDNA or gDNA.

Original handling: Reference gene primer amplification in the assay estimated nucleated cell counts. Assay: immunoSEQ multiplex PCR; the TCRdb copy retains only in-frame clones and omits some. Clone size and the V and J calls come from that table; the DNA yielded D and trimming. The sample lists 180,000 or so clones; 81% were seen once. The CDR3 runs to 14 residues. Losses at the gene ends were 6 bases for V and 9 bases for J; bases not matched to a gene: 3. In germline, CDR1 is LNHDA, CDR2 SQIVND (reference sequence). The receptor was isolated from a woman aged 40-49 years with COVID-19, enrolled during active disease. Sample: peripheral blood. V gene TRBV19 combines with J gene TRBJ1-6; 12 bases are shared with TRBD1. The CDR3 loop reads CASSRDRGRSPLHF. As DNA, the CDR3 is TGTGCCAGTAGCCGGGACAGGGGGCGTTCACCCCTCCACTTT.